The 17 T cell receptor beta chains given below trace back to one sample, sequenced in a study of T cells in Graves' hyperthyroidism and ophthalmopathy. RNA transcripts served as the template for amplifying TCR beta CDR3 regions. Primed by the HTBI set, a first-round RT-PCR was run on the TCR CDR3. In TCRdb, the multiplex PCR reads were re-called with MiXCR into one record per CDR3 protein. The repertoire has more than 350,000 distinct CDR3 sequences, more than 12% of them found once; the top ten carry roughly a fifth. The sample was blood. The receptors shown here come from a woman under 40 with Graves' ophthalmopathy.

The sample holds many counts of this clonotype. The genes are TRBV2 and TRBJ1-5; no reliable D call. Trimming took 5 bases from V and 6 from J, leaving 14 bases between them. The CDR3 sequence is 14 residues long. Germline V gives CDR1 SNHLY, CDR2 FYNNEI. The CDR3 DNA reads TGTGCCAGCAGTCTAACGAGGGTGAGTCAGCCCCAGCATTTT. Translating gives CASSLTRVSQPQHF.

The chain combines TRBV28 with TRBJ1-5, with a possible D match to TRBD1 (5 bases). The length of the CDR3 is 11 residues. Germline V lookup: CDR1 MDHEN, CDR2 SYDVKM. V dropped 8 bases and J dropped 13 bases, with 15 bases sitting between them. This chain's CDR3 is CASWGDGRQHF. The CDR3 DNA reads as TGTGCCAGCTGGGGGGACGGGAGACAGCATTTT.

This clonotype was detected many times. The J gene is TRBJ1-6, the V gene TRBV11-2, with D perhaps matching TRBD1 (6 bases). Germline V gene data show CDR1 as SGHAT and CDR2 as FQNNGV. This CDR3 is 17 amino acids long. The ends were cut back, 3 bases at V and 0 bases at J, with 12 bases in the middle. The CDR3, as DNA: TGTGCCAGCAGCTTTCTTTCAGGGGTCTCCTATAATTCACCCCTCCACTTT. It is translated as CASSFLSGVSYNSPLHF. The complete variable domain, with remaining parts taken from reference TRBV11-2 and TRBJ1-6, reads EAGVAQSPRYKIIEKRQSVAFWCNPISGHATLYWYQQILGQGPKLLIQFQNNGVVDDSQLPKDRFSAERLKGVDSTLKIQPAKLEDSAVYLCASSFLSGVSYNSPLHFGNGTRLTVT.

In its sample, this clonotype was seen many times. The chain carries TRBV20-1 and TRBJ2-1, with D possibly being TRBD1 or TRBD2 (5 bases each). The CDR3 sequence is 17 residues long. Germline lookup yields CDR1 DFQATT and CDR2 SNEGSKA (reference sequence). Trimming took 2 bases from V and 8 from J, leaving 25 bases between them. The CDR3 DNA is TGCAGTGCTAGACCAAAGGGGAGAGGGAAAGTAAGCGATGAGCAGTTCTTC. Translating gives CSARPKGRGKVSDEQFF.

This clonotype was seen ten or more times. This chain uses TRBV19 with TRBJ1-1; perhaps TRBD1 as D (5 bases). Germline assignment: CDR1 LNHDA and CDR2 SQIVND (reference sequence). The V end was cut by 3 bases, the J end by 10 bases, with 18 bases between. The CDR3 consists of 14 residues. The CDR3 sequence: CASSIVGTTSRAFF. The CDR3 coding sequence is TGTGCCAGTAGTATCGTCGGGACTACCTCAAGAGCTTTCTTT. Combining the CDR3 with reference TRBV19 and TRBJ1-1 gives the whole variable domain DGGITQSPKYLFRKEGQNVTLSCEQNLNHDAMYWYRQDPGQGLRLIYYSQIVNDFQKGDIAEGYSVSREKKESFPLTVTSAQKNPTAFYLCASSIVGTTSRAFFGQGTRLTVV.

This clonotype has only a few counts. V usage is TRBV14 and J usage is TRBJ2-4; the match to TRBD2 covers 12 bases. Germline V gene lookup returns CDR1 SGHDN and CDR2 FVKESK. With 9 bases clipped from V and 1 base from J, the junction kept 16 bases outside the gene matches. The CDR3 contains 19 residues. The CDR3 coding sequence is TGTGCCAGATTAAAGAAGTGGCTAGCGGGGGGGCCTGCCAAAAACATTCAGTACTTC. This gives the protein CARLKKWLAGGPAKNIQYF. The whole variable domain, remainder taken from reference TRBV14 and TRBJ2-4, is EAGVTQFPSHSVIEKGQTVTLRCDPISGHDNLYWYRRVMGKEIKFLLHFVKESKQDESGMPNNRFLAERTGGTYSTLKVQPAELEDSGVYFCARLKKWLAGGPAKNIQYFGAGTRLSVL.

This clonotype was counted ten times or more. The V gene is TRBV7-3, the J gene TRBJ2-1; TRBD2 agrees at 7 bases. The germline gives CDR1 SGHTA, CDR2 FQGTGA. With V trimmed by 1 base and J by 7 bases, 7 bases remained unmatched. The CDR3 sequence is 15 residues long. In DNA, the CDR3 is TGTGCCAGCAGCTTAAGGGGTGGGGAGGGGAATGAGCAGTTCTTC. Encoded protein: CASSLRGGEGNEQFF.

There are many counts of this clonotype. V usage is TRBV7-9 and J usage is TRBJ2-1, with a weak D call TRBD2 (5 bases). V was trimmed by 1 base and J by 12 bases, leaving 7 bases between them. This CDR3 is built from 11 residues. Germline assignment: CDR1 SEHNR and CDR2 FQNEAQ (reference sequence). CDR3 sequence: CASSLVEGQFF. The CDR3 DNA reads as TGTGCCAGCAGCTTAGTCGAGGGGCAGTTCTTC.

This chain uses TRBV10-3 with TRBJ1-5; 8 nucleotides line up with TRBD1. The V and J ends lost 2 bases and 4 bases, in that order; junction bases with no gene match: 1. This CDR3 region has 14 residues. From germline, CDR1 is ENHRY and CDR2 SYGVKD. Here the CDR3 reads CAISETGGNQPQHF. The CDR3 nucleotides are TGTGCCATCAGTGAGACAGGGGGGAATCAGCCCCAGCATTTT.

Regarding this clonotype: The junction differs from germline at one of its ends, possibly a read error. In nucleotides, the CDR3 is TGTGCTAGCAGCTCGGGATTTAAAGAGACCCAGTACTTC. Translation: CASSSGFKETQYF. The J gene is TRBJ2-5, the V gene TRBV7-7, with D maybe TRBD2 (5 bases). In germline, CDR1 is SSHAT, CDR2 FNYEAQ (reference sequence). This CDR3 region has 13 residues.

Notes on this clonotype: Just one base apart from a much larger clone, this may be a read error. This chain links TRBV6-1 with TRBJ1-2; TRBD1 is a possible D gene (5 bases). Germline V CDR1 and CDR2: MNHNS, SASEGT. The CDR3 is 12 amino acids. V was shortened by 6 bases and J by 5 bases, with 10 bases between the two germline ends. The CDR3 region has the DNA TGTGCCAGCAGACGACGGGGGTATGGCTACACCTTC. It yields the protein CASRRRGYGYTF.

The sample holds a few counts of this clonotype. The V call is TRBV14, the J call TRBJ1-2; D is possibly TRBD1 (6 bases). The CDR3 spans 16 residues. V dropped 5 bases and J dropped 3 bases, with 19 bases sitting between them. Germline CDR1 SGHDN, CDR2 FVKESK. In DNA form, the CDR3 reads TGTGCCAGCAGCGAGCCGGGGGCCCTTCGGTACTATGGCTACACCTTC. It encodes CASSEPGALRYYGYTF.

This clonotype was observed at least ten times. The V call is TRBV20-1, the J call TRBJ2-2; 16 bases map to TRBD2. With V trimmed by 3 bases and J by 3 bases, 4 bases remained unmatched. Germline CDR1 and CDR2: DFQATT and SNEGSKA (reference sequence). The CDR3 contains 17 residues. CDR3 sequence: CSARGTSGGADTGELFF. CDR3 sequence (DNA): TGCAGTGCTAGGGGGACTAGCGGGGGGGCGGACACCGGGGAGCTGTTTTTT.

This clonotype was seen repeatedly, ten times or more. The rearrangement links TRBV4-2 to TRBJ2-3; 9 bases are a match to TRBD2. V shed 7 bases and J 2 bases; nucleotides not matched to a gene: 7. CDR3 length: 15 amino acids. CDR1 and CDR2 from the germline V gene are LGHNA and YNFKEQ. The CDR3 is CASTTSGGYTDTQYF. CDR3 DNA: TGTGCCAGCACTACAAGCGGGGGGTACACAGATACGCAGTATTTT.

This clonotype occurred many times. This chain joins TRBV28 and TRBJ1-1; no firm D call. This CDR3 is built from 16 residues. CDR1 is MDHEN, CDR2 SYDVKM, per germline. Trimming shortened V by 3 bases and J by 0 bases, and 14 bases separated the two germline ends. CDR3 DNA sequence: TGTGCCAGCAGTTTCCTGTATGGAGAGATGAACACTGAAGCTTTCTTT. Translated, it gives CASSFLYGEMNTEAFF.

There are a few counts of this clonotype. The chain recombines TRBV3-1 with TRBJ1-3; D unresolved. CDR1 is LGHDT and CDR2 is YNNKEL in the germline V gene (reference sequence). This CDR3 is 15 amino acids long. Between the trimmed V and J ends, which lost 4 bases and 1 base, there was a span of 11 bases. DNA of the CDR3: TGTGCCAGCAGCCCCCTCCTAGGATCTGGAAACACCATATATTTT. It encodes CASSPLLGSGNTIYF.

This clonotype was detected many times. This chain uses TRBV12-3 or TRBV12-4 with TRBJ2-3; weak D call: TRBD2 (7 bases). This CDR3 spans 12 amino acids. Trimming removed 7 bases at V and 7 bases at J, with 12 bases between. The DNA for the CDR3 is TGTGCCAGCATCAAGGGGGGGAATACGCAGTATTTT. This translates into CASIKGGNTQYF.